The clone carrying this T cell receptor (beta chain) was picked up one time. These data belong to a study of blood T cell repertoires in COVID-19. Study-level background: The study drew acute and convalescent COVID-19 samples from the United States, Italy and Spain.

Seattle patients were enrolled during active infection and followed longitudinally. The method was immunoSEQ multiplex PCR; TCRdb's version includes in-frame clones alone and lacks a portion of them. The table includes under 250,000 clones, roughly 80% detected once. Trimming removed 0 bases from V and 4 bases from J, with 12 bases in between. CDR1 is SGHTA and CDR2 is FQGNSA in the germline V gene. The CDR3 spans 15 residues. The chain combines TRBV7-2 with TRBJ1-2; no reliable D call. The receptor's source is a woman in her forties with COVID-19, enrolled during active disease. The sequenced material came from peripheral blood. Here the CDR3 DNA reads TGTGCCAGCAGCTTAGCGCTGCAGCGCCTCTATGGCTACACCTTC. This translates into CASSLALQRLYGYTF.